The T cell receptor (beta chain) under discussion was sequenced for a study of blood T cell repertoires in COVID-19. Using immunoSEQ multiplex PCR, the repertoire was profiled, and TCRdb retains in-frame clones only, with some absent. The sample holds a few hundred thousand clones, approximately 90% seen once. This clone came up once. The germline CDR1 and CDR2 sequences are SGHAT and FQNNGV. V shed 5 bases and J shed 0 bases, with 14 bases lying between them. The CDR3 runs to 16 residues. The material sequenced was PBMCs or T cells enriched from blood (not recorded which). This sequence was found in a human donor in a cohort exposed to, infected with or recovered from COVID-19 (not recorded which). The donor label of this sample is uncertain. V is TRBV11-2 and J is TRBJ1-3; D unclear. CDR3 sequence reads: CASSAGLSDSGNTIYF. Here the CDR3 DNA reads TGTGCCAGCAGCGCCGGACTGAGCGACTCTGGAAACACCATATATTTT.